Below are 27 T cell receptor beta chains sequenced from a single sample in a study of T cells in Graves' hyperthyroidism and ophthalmopathy. Amplification of TCR beta CDR3 regions was performed using RNA transcripts as template. An initial round of RT-PCR targeting the TCR CDR3 relied on the HTBI primer set. TCRdb fed the multiplex PCR reads into MiXCR, producing one record per CDR3 protein. The sample consists of about 400,000 distinct CDR3 sequences, 15% of them appearing once. The sequencing sample was made of blood. The origin of the receptors is a woman aged 25 to 45 with Graves' hyperthyroidism.

In its sample, this clonotype was seen many times. The chain is built from TRBV28 and TRBJ1-1; D is unresolved. The V end lost 3 bases, the J end lost 4 bases, and 15 bases lay between the germline ends. In germline, CDR1 is MDHEN, CDR2 SYDVKM. CDR3 length: 15 residues. CDR3 residues: CASSFPQIIGTEAFF. The CDR3 DNA sequence: TGTGCCAGCAGTTTTCCCCAGATCATCGGCACTGAAGCTTTCTTT.

This clonotype was detected ten times or more. The rearrangement links TRBV3-1 to TRBJ2-3, with 10 nucleotides matching TRBD2. V lost 2 bases and J lost 2; bases outside the gene matches: 4. CDR3 length equals 16 residues. The V gene's germline CDR1 is LGHDT and CDR2 YNNKEL (reference sequence). CDR3 in amino acids: CASSQRTSGFTDTQYF. The CDR3 DNA sequence: TGTGCCAGCAGCCAACGGACTAGCGGATTCACAGATACGCAGTATTTT.

This clonotype has ten or more counts. The chain employs TRBV29-1 and TRBJ2-5, with D unresolved. Germline values: CDR1 SQVTM, CDR2 ANQGSEA. Trimming stripped 6 bases from V and 5 bases from J, with 13 bases between. There are 12 residues in the CDR3. For the CDR3, the DNA is TGCAGCGTCCCCCCGGGTCCGGAGACCCAGTACTTC. It specifies CSVPPGPETQYF.

V usage is TRBV6-1 and J usage is TRBJ2-3; D is ambiguous. Germline CDR1 is MNHNS and CDR2 is SASEGT. Trimming left V 3 bases short and J 6 bases short, with 10 bases between. The CDR3 sequence is 13 residues long. In DNA, the CDR3 is TGTGCCAGCAGTGACCAAGTTTGGGATACGCAGTATTTT. Its protein product is CASSDQVWDTQYF.

At least ten counts were recorded for this clonotype. The gene calls are TRBV7-2 and TRBJ2-7; the match to TRBD1 covers 8 bases. The germline CDR1 and CDR2 sequences are SGHTA and FQGNSA. The CDR3 is made up of 15 amino acids. V shed 1 base, J shed 2 bases, and the junction held 4 bases outside the gene matches. CDR3 DNA: TGTGCCAGCAGCTTAGTGGGACAGGAGACCTACGAGCAGTACTTC. Its translation: CASSLVGQETYEQYF.

This clonotype came up many times. The chain combines TRBV18 with TRBJ2-7; D call uncertain. Germline loops: CDR1 KGHSH, CDR2 LQKENI. Trimming stripped 3 bases from V and 4 bases from J, with 13 bases between. CDR3 size: 14 residues. The CDR3 spells CASSPNPVVYEQYF. The CDR3 coding sequence is TGTGCCAGCTCACCGAACCCTGTGGTGTACGAGCAGTACTTC.

This clonotype was seen a handful of times. At one end, the junction sequence differs from germline, possibly due to a read error. The V call is TRBV7-7, the J call TRBJ1-1; D is unresolved. Germline CDR1 SSHAT, CDR2 FNYEAQ (reference sequence). The CDR3 runs 13 residues. CDR3 sequence reads: CASSRELNTEAFF. The CDR3 DNA is TGTGCTAGCAGCCGTGAACTGAACACTGAAGCTTTCTTT.

This clonotype was picked up a small number of times. The chain joins TRBV5-6 to TRBJ2-1; 14 bases agree with TRBD2. Germline V gives CDR1 SGHDT, CDR2 YYEEEE. J lost 6 bases, V lost 2 bases, and 4 bases had no gene match. The CDR3 has 16 residues. CDR3 nucleotide sequence: TGTGCCAGCAGCTTATCGGGACTAGCGGGAGTCAATGAGCAGTTCTTC. This encodes CASSLSGLAGVNEQFF. The variable domain in full, with the rest retrieved from reference TRBV5-6 and TRBJ2-1, is DAGVTQSPTHLIKTRGQQVTLRCSPKSGHDTVSWYQQALGQGPQFIFQYYEEEERQRGNFPDRFSGHQFPNYSSELNVNALLLGDSALYLCASSLSGLAGVNEQFFGPGTRLTVL.

V gene TRBV14 combines with J gene TRBJ2-2; 13 bases line up with TRBD2. The CDR3 extends over 18 amino acids. V lost 0 bases, J lost 4 bases, and 5 bases stayed unmatched. Germline CDR1 and CDR2: SGHDN and FVKESK. CDR3 nucleotides: TGTGCCAGCAGCCAAGATCAACTAGCGGGAGGGAGCACCGGGGAGCTGTTTTTT. It specifies CASSQDQLAGGSTGELFF.

The rearrangement uses TRBV20-1 and TRBJ2-6; D gene uncertain. Germline V gene sequence: CDR1 DFQATT, CDR2 SNEGSKA (reference sequence). The CDR3 loop spans 16 amino acids. Trimming removed 3 bases at V and 0 bases at J, with 12 bases between. The CDR3 spells CSASGWLGSGANVLTF. The CDR3 DNA reads as TGCAGTGCTAGCGGCTGGTTAGGCTCTGGGGCCAACGTCCTGACTTTC.

This clonotype was observed at least ten times. Written as DNA, the CDR3 is TGTGCCAGCAGCCCGAGGGGCCTCTCCTACGAGCAGTACTTC. Its protein product is CASSPRGLSYEQYF. The rearrangement links TRBV7-8 to TRBJ2-7, with D perhaps being TRBD1 or TRBD2 (5 bases each). V was pared by 5 bases and J by 0 bases, with 11 bases between. CDR1 is SGHVS, CDR2 FQNEAQ, per germline. The CDR3 runs to 14 residues.

In its sample, this clonotype was seen many times. CDR3 amino acids: CASSERGVAGYTEAFF. CDR3 bases: TGTGCCAGCAGTGAACGGGGGGTGGCAGGGTACACTGAAGCTTTCTTT. The V and J genes are TRBV6-1 and TRBJ1-1; possible D gene TRBD1, 5 bases. This CDR3 spans 16 amino acids. Germline assignment: CDR1 MNHNS and CDR2 SASEGT. V lost 2 bases and J lost 3, with 16 bases in between.

This clonotype was seen repeatedly, ten times or more. The chain recombines TRBV20-1 with TRBJ2-1; D may match TRBD1 or TRBD2 (5 bases each). V shed 5 bases and J shed 6 bases, with 17 bases lying between them. The CDR3 loop spans 14 amino acids. Germline CDR1 reads DFQATT; CDR2 reads SNEGSKA (reference sequence). CDR3 in DNA: TGCAGTGCTTCAACCGGGGCCTTCGGCAATGAGCAGTTCTTC. Its protein is CSASTGAFGNEQFF.

As concerns this clonotype: This clone may be a read error of a much larger clone one base away. V and J are TRBV20-1 and TRBJ1-5; D possibly corresponds to TRBD1 (5 bases). From germline, CDR1 is DFQATT and CDR2 SNEGSKA (reference sequence). CDR3 length: 14 residues. The CDR3 coding sequence is TGCAGTGCTAGGGGACTCCAAAGCAATCAGGCCCAGCATTTT. Its translation: CSARGLQSNQAQHF.

This clonotype appeared a few times. The chain links TRBV12-3 or TRBV12-4 to TRBJ2-7, with D possibly TRBD2 on 5 matching bases. The ends were cut back, 3 bases at V and 4 bases at J, with 10 bases in the middle. The CDR3 length is 13 residues. CDR3 sequence: CASSFGRVYEQYF. The CDR3, as DNA: TGTGCCAGCAGTTTCGGGCGGGTGTACGAGCAGTACTTC.

The chain employs TRBV29-1 and TRBJ2-7; 13 positions match TRBD2. The J segment lost 5 bases and the V segment lost 5 bases, leaving 9 bases of the junction unmatched. The length of the CDR3 is 15 residues. Per the germline V gene, CDR1 is SQVTM and CDR2 is ANQGSEA. DNA of the CDR3: TGCAGCGTTATACTAGCGGGAGGGCCGATGGACGAGCAGTACTTC. This encodes CSVILAGGPMDEQYF.

This clonotype was recorded a few times. The rearrangement links TRBV7-9 to TRBJ2-2, with 9 positions matching TRBD2. The CDR3 has 15 amino acids. Germline V gene sequence: CDR1 SEHNR, CDR2 FQNEAQ (reference sequence). The V gene end was trimmed by 5 bases and the J gene end by 7 bases; junction bases not matched to a gene: 8. The CDR3 bases are TGTGCCAGCAGCGGGTTAGCGGGAGCCGGCGGGGAGCTGTTTTTT. Its protein is CASSGLAGAGGELFF.

This clonotype was recorded at least ten times. The V call is TRBV28, the J call TRBJ1-6; a possible D gene is TRBD1 (5 bases). The V end was cut by 3 bases, the J end by 0 bases, with 9 bases between. The CDR3 totals 16 residues. The germline CDR1 and CDR2 sequences are MDHEN and SYDVKM. The CDR3 spells CASSFGGNSYNSPLHF. The CDR3 DNA reads TGTGCCAGCAGTTTCGGGGGAAACTCCTATAATTCACCCCTCCACTTT.

This clonotype appeared many times. This chain links TRBV18 with TRBJ1-1; D may be TRBD1 (5 bases). The germline V and J ends were trimmed by 4 bases and 0 bases, with 15 bases remaining between them. The germline V gene has CDR1 KGHSH and CDR2 LQKENI. The CDR3 contains 16 residues. CDR3 protein: CASSLGSGTVNTEAFF. The CDR3 bases are TGTGCCAGCTCACTGGGAAGCGGGACGGTGAACACTGAAGCTTTCTTT. The full variable domain, with the rest looked up from reference TRBV18 and TRBJ1-1, is NAGVMQNPRHLVRRRGQEARLRCSPMKGHSHVYWYRQLPEEGLKFMVYLQKENIIDESGMPKERFSAEFPKEGPSILRIQQVVRGDSAAYFCASSLGSGTVNTEAFFGQGTRLTVV.

In its sample, this clonotype was seen many times. This rearrangement joins TRBV2 to TRBJ2-3; 15 bases map to TRBD2. Germline CDR1 is SNHLY and CDR2 is FYNNEI. With V trimmed by 5 bases and J by 4 bases, 10 bases remained unmatched. CDR3 length: 18 residues. CDR3: CASSTGLAGGPGADTQYF. Here the CDR3 DNA reads TGTGCCAGCAGTACCGGACTAGCGGGAGGGCCCGGAGCAGATACGCAGTATTTT.

The sample holds a few counts of this clonotype. The chain joins TRBV4-1 to TRBJ2-7, with D possibly matching TRBD2 (5 bases). The CDR3 is made up of 15 amino acids. CDR1 is MGHRA, CDR2 YSYEKL, per germline. V was pared by 0 bases and J by 7 bases, with 16 bases between. The CDR3 loop reads CASSQDPGLGNEQYF. The CDR3 DNA is TGCGCCAGCAGCCAAGATCCGGGCCTCGGGAATGAGCAGTACTTC.

This chain links TRBV7-9 with TRBJ1-6; no clear D. This CDR3 comprises 12 residues. V shed 4 bases and J shed 7 bases, with 5 bases lying between them. Germline V gives CDR1 SEHNR, CDR2 FQNEAQ (reference sequence). In DNA, the CDR3 is TGTGCCAGCAGCTCGAAGAATTCACCCCTCCACTTT. Residues: CASSSKNSPLHF. Variable domain in full (rest from reference TRBV7-9 and TRBJ1-6): DTGVSQNPRHKITKRGQNVTFRCDPISEHNRLYWYRQTLGQGPEFLTYFQNEAQLEKSRLLSDRFSAERPKGSFSTLEIQRTEQGDSAMYLCASSSKNSPLHFGNGTRLTVT.

The V and J genes are TRBV19 and TRBJ1-1; D is uncertain. Trimming removed 1 base at V and 1 base at J, with 10 bases between. The length of the CDR3 is 15 residues. CDR1 and CDR2 from the germline V gene are LNHDA and SQIVND (reference sequence). CDR3 bases: TGTGCCAGTAGTATAGGGGGTACGAGGAACACTGAAGCTTTCTTT. Protein product: CASSIGGTRNTEAFF.

This clonotype has ten or more counts. V is TRBV3-1 and J is TRBJ1-4; TRBD1 agrees at 7 bases. Germline V gene data show CDR1 as LGHDT and CDR2 as YNNKEL (reference sequence). V dropped 2 bases and J dropped 3; count of bases not matched to a gene: 3. CDR3 length equals 15 residues. CDR3 residues: CASSQRQGANEKLFF. The CDR3, as DNA: TGTGCCAGCAGCCAAAGACAGGGAGCTAATGAAAAACTGTTTTTT.

This clonotype came up many times. V is TRBV12-3 or TRBV12-4 and J is TRBJ1-2; TRBD1 is a possible D gene (5 bases). The CDR3 runs to 15 residues. Trimming left V 6 bases short and J 3 bases short, with 17 bases between. This CDR3 is CASSLYRDGDYGYTF. The CDR3 DNA sequence: TGTGCCAGCAGCCTTTATAGGGACGGGGACTATGGCTACACCTTC.

The V and J genes are TRBV6-2 or TRBV6-3 and TRBJ1-3; D is undetermined. The V and J ends lost 0 bases and 0 bases respectively, with 6 bases between them. Looked up from germline, CDR1 is MNHEY and CDR2 is SVGEGT. The CDR3 has 15 amino acids. The CDR3 bases are TGTGCCAGCAGTTACTCGGCAAGCTCTGGAAACACCATATATTTT. Its protein product is CASSYSASSGNTIYF.

In its sample, this clonotype was seen many times. The chain uses TRBV28 and TRBJ2-7, with a weak D call TRBD1 (6 bases). Trimming took off 6 bases at V and 4 bases at J, with 10 bases between the two ends. The germline V gene encodes CDR1 MDHEN and CDR2 SYDVKM. The CDR3 is 12 amino acids. The DNA for the CDR3 is TGTGCCAGCAGATCTGGACAGTACGAGCAGTACTTC. Encoded protein: CASRSGQYEQYF.